These 22 T cell receptor beta chains were sequenced from one sample in a study of tissue T cells after allogeneic stem cell transplantation. Here immunoSEQ multiplex PCR was the method, and the copy in TCRdb shows in-frame clones only, minus some. The sample contains approximately 17,000 clones, around 70% of which appear only once. What was sequenced was spleen. Receptors were obtained from a female BALB/c mouse in good health. This line is of MHC haplotype H2-d.

Turning to this clone: The gene symbols are mouse symbols. The CDR3 extends 1 residue past the end of the read, so its final part is completed from the germline J gene. V gene TRBV31 combines with J gene TRBJ2-3, with a possible D match to TRBD2 (7 bases). The CDR3 consists of 16 residues. The ends were cut back, 0 bases at V and 1 base at J, with 14 bases in the middle. Germline CDR1 reads GKSSPN; CDR2 reads SITVG. The CDR3 loop is CAWSLTWGPRAETLYF. The DNA read from the CDR3 is TGTGCCTGGAGTCTAACCTGGGGGCCCCGTGCAGAAACGCTGTAT.

Worth noting for this clone: Genes and germline are mouse. The missing CDR3 end, 1 residue past where the read stops, is filled in from the germline J gene. The chain links TRBV13-3 to TRBJ2-7; 8 bases fit TRBD2. The trim removed 0 bases at V and 5 bases at J, leaving 4 bases unmatched. Germline V CDR1 and CDR2: NNHDY, SYVADS. The CDR3 consists of 14 residues. CDR3 sequence: CASSDARGGDEQYF. The sequenced part of the CDR3 DNA is TGTGCCAGCAGTGATGCTCGGGGGGGCGATGAACAGTAC.

This clone has only a few counts. These gene names are mouse names. The read comes to an end 1 residue before the CDR3 does, leaving the germline J gene to fill in the end. The chain recombines TRBV13-1 with TRBJ1-4, with D perhaps TRBD1 (6 bases). V was cut by 3 bases and J by 1 base, with 13 bases left in between. The CDR3 totals 16 residues. Germline values: CDR1 NSHNY, CDR2 SYGAGN. The CDR3: CASSGAGTSSNERLFF. The sequenced CDR3 bases are TGTGCCAGCAGTGGCGCCGGGACATCTTCCAACGAAAGATTATTT. Variable domain in full (rest from reference TRBV13-1 and TRBJ1-4): EAAVTQSPRNKVTVTGGNVTLSCRQTNSHNYMYWYRQDTGHGLRLIHYSYGAGNLRIGDVPDGYKATRTTQEDFFLLLELASPSQTSLYFCASSGAGTSSNERLFFGHGTKLSVL.

About this clone: The gene symbols are mouse symbols. With the read ending 1 residue before the CDR3 end, the germline J gene is used to fill in that end. This chain links TRBV29 with TRBJ2-3; D is uncertain. V lost 4 bases to trimming and J lost 0 bases, with 5 bases between them. Germline V gives CDR1 MSHET, CDR2 SYDVDS. CDR3 size: 13 residues. The CDR3 sequence is CASSSSSAETLYF. The sequenced part of the CDR3 DNA is TGTGCTAGCAGTTCATCTAGTGCAGAAACGCTGTAT.

Note on this clone: Germline and genes: mouse. The read terminates 1 residue ahead of where the CDR3 ends, so the germline J gene completes it. The chain combines TRBV19 with TRBJ1-3; D is possibly TRBD1 (5 bases). The germline CDR1 and CDR2 sequences are FNHDT and SITEND (reference sequence). V gave up 6 bases and J gave up 0 bases, with 16 bases separating them. The CDR3 extends over 16 amino acids. The part of the CDR3 DNA that was read is TGTGCCAGCACCCTTCAGGGAACCCTTTCTGGAAATACGCTCTAT. Translating it yields CASTLQGTLSGNTLY. The complete CDR3 reads CASTLQGTLSGNTLYF.

Points on this clone: Gene names refer to mouse genes. Read data end 1 residue before the CDR3 end; the end is taken from the germline J gene. The genes are TRBV13-2 and TRBJ2-4, with D possibly matching TRBD1 (5 bases). The CDR3 sequence is 13 residues long. Looked up from germline, CDR1 is NNHNN and CDR2 is SYGAGS (reference sequence). Deletions cut 1 base from V and 5 bases from J, with 8 bases between. CDR3 DNA, as far as it was read: TGTGCCAGCGGTGATAGGGGAGTAAACACCTTGTAC. It encodes CASGDRGVNTLY. The whole CDR3 sequence is CASGDRGVNTLYF.

Regarding this clone: Mouse germline and gene names are used. Read data end 1 residue before the CDR3 end; the end is taken from the germline J gene. This chain links TRBV15 with TRBJ1-4; maybe TRBD1 (5 bases). Trimming pared 1 base from V and 6 bases from J, leaving 9 bases between. The CDR3 is made up of 14 amino acids. From germline, CDR1 is SGHND and CDR2 FRSKSL. The CDR3 region is CASSLVGLDERLFF. The sequenced part of the CDR3 DNA is TGTGCCAGCAGTTTAGTGGGGCTGGACGAAAGATTATTT. The variable domain in full, with the rest retrieved from reference TRBV15 and TRBJ1-4, is DAGVTQTPRHEVAEKGQTIILKCEPVSGHNDLFWYRQTKIQGLELLSYFRSKSLMEDGGAFKDRFKAEMLNSSFSTLKIQPTEPKDSAVYLCASSLVGLDERLFFGHGTKLSVL.

Of note for this clone: Gene names and germline match the mouse. The observed sequence ends 1 residue before the CDR3 terminus, with the missing tail filled in from the germline J gene. The chain carries TRBV2 and TRBJ2-7, with TRBD2 matching over 7 bases. J lost 3 bases, V lost 0 bases, and 2 bases had no gene match. This CDR3 is 14 amino acids long. Germline assignment: CDR1 LGHNA and CDR2 YSYQKL. The CDR3 sequence is CASSQETGDYEQYF. Incomplete CDR3 DNA: TGTGCCAGCAGCCAAGAAACTGGGGACTATGAACAGTAC.

This clone was observed a handful of times. Mouse germline and gene names are used. The CDR3 end falls 1 residue outside the read, so it is completed with the germline J gene. This chain connects TRBV13-2 to TRBJ2-7; D may be TRBD1 or TRBD2 (5 bases each). V was shortened by 5 bases and J by 6 bases, with 9 bases between the two germline ends. Germline CDR1 and CDR2: NNHNN and SYGAGS (reference sequence). The CDR3 spans 11 residues. The CDR3 sequence: CASGAGREQYF. CDR3 bases read: TGTGCCAGCGGGGCGGGACGTGAACAGTAC.

Points on this clone: The genes are named according to mouse. The read terminates 1 residue ahead of where the CDR3 ends, so the germline J gene completes it. V is TRBV24 and J is TRBJ2-3; 10 positions match TRBD2. J lost 2 bases, V lost 4 bases, and 6 bases had no gene match. Per germline, CDR1 KGHTA and CDR2 FRNEEI. The CDR3 contains 16 residues. Partial CDR3 DNA: TGTGCCAGCAGTCGACCAGACTGGGGGGTTGCAGAAACGCTGTAT. Residues: CASSRPDWGVAETLY. From start to end, the CDR3 is CASSRPDWGVAETLYF.

In regard to this clone: Gene names are mouse gene names. The read stops 1 residue short of the end of the CDR3; the missing end is completed from the germline J gene. The chain has TRBV31 and TRBJ1-6; 8 bases are a match to TRBD1. TRBJ1-6 is assigned to the ORF class and has an uncertain function. The trim removed 0 bases at V and 7 bases at J, leaving 5 bases unmatched. The germline V gene encodes CDR1 GKSSPN and CDR2 SITVG. This CDR3 spans 15 amino acids. The CDR3 DNA, read in part, is TGTGCCTGGAGTCTAGCACAGGGGGAAAATTCGCCCCTCTAC. It codes for CAWSLAQGENSPLY. The CDR3 in full is CAWSLAQGENSPLYF.

Concerning this clone itself: Genes and germline are mouse. Sequencing ends 1 residue short of the CDR3 end; the germline J gene provides the rest. The chain couples TRBV5 to TRBJ2-5, with D tentatively TRBD2 (6 bases). Germline assignment: CDR1 LGHNA and CDR2 YNLKQL (reference sequence). This CDR3 has 16 amino acids. V lost 0 bases to trimming and J lost 0 bases, with 10 bases between them. The CDR3 spells CASSQDLGLNQDTQYF. CDR3 bases read: TGTGCCAGCAGCCAAGATTTGGGACTTAACCAAGACACCCAGTAC.

With regard to this clone: Germline and genes: mouse. The observed sequence ends 1 residue before the CDR3 terminus, with the missing tail filled in from the germline J gene. V and J are TRBV2 and TRBJ1-3, with 7 bases lining up with TRBD1. The CDR3 is 17 residues long. Germline loops: CDR1 LGHNA, CDR2 YSYQKL. After removal of 0 bases from V and 0 bases from J, the junction contained 5 bases not matched to a gene. CDR3 bases read: TGTGCCAGCAGCCAAGAAGAGGGACAGAATTCTGGAAATACGCTCTAT. As protein: CASSQEEGQNSGNTLY. The entire CDR3 reads CASSQEEGQNSGNTLYF.

Points on this clone: Germline and genes here are mouse. Read sequence stops 1 residue before the CDR3 end, and the germline J gene provides the missing end. The chain uses TRBV13-2 and TRBJ1-4; no clear D gene. From germline, CDR1 is NNHNN and CDR2 SYGAGS (reference sequence). The CDR3 is 14 amino acids. V lost 0 bases and J 1 base, leaving 4 bases between the germline ends. The CDR3 protein is CASGDAPSNERLFF. The sequenced part of the CDR3 DNA is TGTGCCAGCGGTGATGCTCCTTCCAACGAAAGATTATTT.

This clone was counted once. Genes and germline are mouse. The CDR3 DNA, read in part, is TGTGCCAGCAGTGAGGGACTGGGGAAGTCAGAAACGCTGTAT. Translation gives CASSEGLGKSETLY. The CDR3 reads in full as CASSEGLGKSETLYF. The chain links TRBV13-3 to TRBJ2-3, with 10 positions matching TRBD2. The CDR3 goes on 1 residue after the read ends, and that part is filled in from the germline J gene. This CDR3 contains 15 residues. V gave up 2 bases and J gave up 4 bases; unmatched junction bases: 4. CDR1 NNHDY and CDR2 SYVADS come from the germline V gene.

Turning to this clone: Gene names refer to mouse genes. Read coverage stops 1 residue before the CDR3 terminus; the germline J gene supplies the remainder. The chain links TRBV20 to TRBJ1-1, with 8 bases fitting TRBD1. J was trimmed by 1 base and V by 6 bases; bases with no gene match: 4. The CDR3 runs to 13 residues. Per the germline V gene, CDR1 is GFQATS and CDR2 is STVNSAI. CDR3 sequence reads: CGASGTGNTEVFF. CDR3 DNA, as far as it was read: TGTGGTGCCTCCGGGACAGGAAACACAGAAGTCTTC.

On this clone: Mouse germline and gene names are used. The read terminates 1 residue before the CDR3 end, so the remaining end is supplied by the germline J gene. The rearrangement uses TRBV5 and TRBJ2-2, with TRBD2 identical over 7 bases. CDR1 and CDR2 from the germline V gene are LGHNA and YNLKQL (reference sequence). V lost 0 bases to trimming and J lost 3 bases; unmatched junction nucleotides: 4. The CDR3 has 16 residues. The CDR3 loop is CASSQDRGGDTGQLYF. The part of the CDR3 DNA that was read is TGTGCCAGCAGCCAAGATCGGGGGGGGGACACCGGGCAGCTCTAC.

As concerns this clone: Gene and germline names: mouse. Sequencing ends 1 residue short of the CDR3 end; the germline J gene provides the rest. The chain carries TRBV19 and TRBJ2-2, with 8 bases identical to TRBD1. Germline CDR1 is FNHDT and CDR2 is SITEND (reference sequence). The V gene end was trimmed by 7 bases and the J gene end by 6 bases; junction bases not matched to a gene: 8. The CDR3 spans 14 residues. CDR3 DNA (partial): TGTGCCAGCCGTAGGGCCAGGGGGCCCGGGCAGCTCTAC. Amino acid sequence: CASRRARGPGQLY. The whole CDR3 region reads CASRRARGPGQLYF. The full variable domain, completed using reference TRBV19 and TRBJ2-2, is GGIITQTPKFLIGQEGQKLTLKCQQNFNHDTMYWYRQDSGKGLRLIYYSITENDLQKGDLSEGYDASREKKSSFSLTVTSAQKNEMAVFLCASRRARGPGQLYFGEGSKLTVL.

Concerning this clone: The gene names given are mouse names. The observed sequence ends 1 residue before the CDR3 terminus, with the missing tail filled in from the germline J gene. The chain is built from TRBV19 and TRBJ1-4, with 7 bases matching TRBD1. With V trimmed by 6 bases and J by 4 bases, 6 bases remained unmatched. The germline gives CDR1 FNHDT, CDR2 SITEND (reference sequence). This CDR3 has 14 amino acids. CDR3 bases read: TGTGCCAGCATCGACAGGGAGAACAACGAAAGATTATTT. This gives the protein CASIDRENNERLF. The entire CDR3 protein is CASIDRENNERLFF.

On this clone: Gene names and germline refer to mouse. The observed sequence ends 1 residue before the CDR3 terminus, with the missing tail filled in from the germline J gene. The chain employs TRBV5 and TRBJ2-4, with TRBD2 identical over 9 bases. Germline V gene data show CDR1 as LGHNA and CDR2 as YNLKQL (reference sequence). There are 16 residues in the CDR3. V trimming: 0 bases; J trimming: 2 bases; junction bases outside the gene matches: 3. The CDR3 here is CASSQELGGDQNTLYF. CDR3 DNA, as far as it was read: TGTGCCAGCAGCCAAGAGCTGGGGGGGGATCAAAACACCTTGTAC.

Of note for this clone: Gene names are mouse gene names. The CDR3 goes on 1 residue after the read ends, and that part is filled in from the germline J gene. The chain employs TRBV13-2 and TRBJ2-5; no firm D call. V lost 0 bases and J 2 bases, leaving 7 bases between the germline ends. The CDR3 is 14 amino acids. Germline-derived CDR1 and CDR2 are NNHNN and SYGAGS (reference sequence). Partial CDR3 DNA: TGTGCCAGCGGTGATGAGTCCGTCCAAGACACCCAGTAC. Its protein product is CASGDESVQDTQY. The entire CDR3 protein is CASGDESVQDTQYF.

Details on this clone: Gene names follow the mouse nomenclature. Read data end 1 residue before the CDR3 end; the end is taken from the germline J gene. This chain links TRBV17 with TRBJ1-1, with 12 bases that match TRBD1. The V and J ends lost 5 bases and 6 bases, in that order; junction bases with no gene match: 4. The CDR3 contains 14 residues. Germline CDR1 is MNHDT and CDR2 is YYDKIL. The covered CDR3 bases are TGTGCTAGCAGTGGGGGGACAGGGGGCGCAGAAGTCTTC. Residues: CASSGGTGGAEVF. The whole CDR3 sequence is CASSGGTGGAEVFF.